The 14 T cell receptor beta chains given below trace back to one sample, sequenced in a study of monozygotic twins with inflammatory bowel disease. TCRdb re-called the 5' RACE reads and catalogs CDR3 proteins one per entry, DNA excluded. The sample totals approximately 300,000 distinct CDR3 sequences. Sequenced: blood. The receptors were gathered from a human donor with ulcerative colitis or Crohn's disease, or a healthy co-twin of an affected twin (not recorded which).

The chain joins TRBV20-1 to TRBJ2-5; TCRdb outputs TRBD2, but without DNA this stays unchecked. This CDR3 region has 17 residues. CDR1 and CDR2 (germline): DFQATT, SNEGSKA (reference sequence). The CDR3 is CSASMFGTSGGQETQYF.

The rearrangement uses TRBV27 and TRBJ2-7; absent DNA, TCRdb's TRBD1 call cannot be checked. The CDR3 loop spans 15 amino acids. CDR1 is MNHEY and CDR2 is SMNVEV in the germline V gene (reference sequence). Here the CDR3 reads CASALGQGLAREQYF.

The V call is TRBV2, the J call TRBJ1-2; the D gene TCRdb calls, TRBD1, cannot be checked with no DNA. Germline V gives CDR1 SNHLY, CDR2 FYNNEI. This CDR3 has 15 amino acids. The CDR3 protein is CASSEASRGIYGYTF.

V gene TRBV19 combines with J gene TRBJ2-4; there is no DNA to check the TCRdb D call of TRBD2. The germline CDR1 and CDR2 sequences are LNHDA and SQIVND (reference sequence). The CDR3 contains 15 residues. This CDR3 reads CASSPSDYQQNIQYF.

The gene calls are TRBV24-1 and TRBJ2-1; as DNA is missing, the TRBD1 call by TCRdb cannot be tested. The CDR3 runs 14 residues. Germline loops: CDR1 KGHDR, CDR2 SFDVKD. CDR3 sequence reads: CATSDPTGWNEQFF.

The chain has TRBV7-2 and TRBJ2-7; TCRdb lists TRBD2, though no DNA is available to test this call. CDR3 size: 14 residues. The V gene's germline CDR1 is SGHTA and CDR2 FQGNSA. This CDR3 is CASSPYPATHEQYF. The full variable domain, its missing parts supplied by reference TRBV7-2 and TRBJ2-7, is GAGVSQSPSNKVTEKGKDVELRCDPISGHTALYWYRQSLGQGLEFLIYFQGNSAPDKSGLPSDRFSAERTGGSVSTLTIQRTQQEDSAVYLCASSPYPATHEQYFGPGTRLTVT.

J is TRBJ1-5 and V is TRBV20-1; TCRdb names TRBD1, which stays unverified in the absence of DNA. CDR3 length: 15 amino acids. CDR1 and CDR2 (germline): DFQATT, SNEGSKA (reference sequence). The CDR3 sequence is CSATPHGTGVQPQHF.

The chain joins TRBV28 to TRBJ2-7; TCRdb outputs TRBD1, but without DNA this stays unchecked. The CDR3 spans 11 residues. Germline V gene lookup returns CDR1 MDHEN and CDR2 SYDVKM. The CDR3 reads CASSSLAREYF. Full variable domain (missing parts from reference TRBV28 and TRBJ2-7): DVKVTQSSRYLVKRTGEKVFLECVQDMDHENMFWYRQDPGLGLRLIYFSYDVKMKEKGDIPEGYSVSREKKERFSLILESASTNQTSMYLCASSSLAREYFGPGTRLTVT.

The chain carries TRBV28 and TRBJ2-5; absent DNA, TCRdb's TRBD2 call cannot be checked. Germline assignment: CDR1 MDHEN and CDR2 SYDVKM. CDR3 length: 14 amino acids. This CDR3 is CASHSGSGQETQYF.

The chain links TRBV11-2 to TRBJ1-5. The germline V gene has CDR1 SGHAT and CDR2 FQNNGV. The CDR3 is 18 residues long. The CDR3 loop is CASSLSTAGPIANQPQHF. Drawing the rest from reference TRBV11-2 and TRBJ1-5, the complete variable domain is EAGVAQSPRYKIIEKRQSVAFWCNPISGHATLYWYQQILGQGPKLLIQFQNNGVVDDSQLPKDRFSAERLKGVDSTLKIQPAKLEDSAVYLCASSLSTAGPIANQPQHFGDGTRLSIL.

The chain has TRBV12-3 or TRBV12-4 and TRBJ2-4; TCRdb indicates TRBD1, and absent DNA this call remains unverified. This CDR3 has 13 amino acids. The CDR3 region is CASSGPGENIQYF.

The rearrangement uses TRBV6-2 or TRBV6-3 and TRBJ1-5; TCRdb outputs TRBD1, but without DNA this stays unchecked. Germline V gene sequence: CDR1 MNHEY, CDR2 SVGEGT. The CDR3 extends over 16 amino acids. The CDR3 here is CASSRFRGTGNQPQHF.

The chain couples TRBV20-1 to TRBJ2-1; TCRdb reports TRBD2, a call that lacks DNA to check it against. CDR1 DFQATT and CDR2 SNEGSKA come from the germline V gene (reference sequence). The CDR3 is 13 amino acids. CDR3 amino acids: CSAIRDSTNEQFF.

V usage is TRBV20-1 and J usage is TRBJ2-7; the D call of TRBD1 rests on TCRdb alone, since no DNA is present to check it. From germline, CDR1 is DFQATT and CDR2 SNEGSKA (reference sequence). This CDR3 comprises 13 residues. CDR3 sequence: CSARTGTPYEQHF.